This T cell receptor beta chain derives from a study of Ad26.COV2.S vaccination and SARS-CoV-2 variants. Study information: The donor was enrolled in the Ad26.COV2.S arm of the COV1001 trial.

This clone was detected once. Sequencing used immunoSEQ multiplex PCR; TCRdb keeps in-frame clones, though not all of them. The sample yields about 480,000 clones, around 88% seen once. Noted treatment: roughly 20 received Ad26.COV2.S at low or high dose, single or two shots; 5 received placebo; per-sample allocation not given. Specimens were obtained on day 63 following the first vaccine or placebo injection. Germline-derived CDR1 and CDR2 are MNHEY and SMNVEV (reference sequence). CDR3 length: 17 amino acids. Trimming removed 6 bases from V and 11 bases from J, with 29 bases in between. The chain links TRBV27 to TRBJ2-1; a weak D match, TRBD2 (6 bases). This sample comprised peripheral blood, obtained in a trial of Ad26.COV2.S vaccine versus placebo. The source is a person aged 18 to 59 who received the Ad26.COV2.S COVID-19 vaccine or a placebo. The CDR3 region has the DNA TGTGCCAGCAGGGAAGGGTACCGGGACTCCCGGGGAAATAAGCAGTTCTTC. Encoded protein: CASREGYRDSRGNKQFF.